Described below is a single TCR beta chain sequence and its context. Time point in this sample: pretreatment peripheral blood. V was pared by 7 bases and J by 7 bases, with 14 bases between. The CDR3 contains 13 residues. Per the germline V gene, CDR1 is SNHLY and CDR2 is FYNNEI. This sample was included in a study of PD-L1 blockade in urothelial cancer. Across the whole study: Enrolled patients had been treated previously with 0 to 3 chemotherapy regimens.

Profiling relied on immunoSEQ multiplex PCR, and the TCRdb table lists in-frame clones only, not all of them. The sample lists roughly 77,000 clones; around 83% were seen once. The clonotype comes from a woman in her sixties or seventies with urothelial cancer. Sequenced here: PBMCs, sampled around atezolizumab (anti-PD-L1) treatment. This chain links TRBV2 with TRBJ1-5; D is perhaps TRBD1 (5 bases). CDR3 DNA sequence: TGTGCCAGCATGCGTGGGGCTGGGCAGCCCCAGCATTTT. Protein sequence: CASMRGAGQPQHF.